These 7 T cell receptor beta chains came from one sample sequenced in a study of shared T cell receptors in the human thymus. Some clones are missing from TCRdb's copy, which holds only in-frame ones; the method was immunoSEQ multiplex PCR. This sample has about 660,000 clones; around 89% occur once, and the top ten carry 0.01%. This sample was shared with a second study, whose subject was human thymus T cells.

Sequencing input: thymocytes. The source of these receptors is a boy under two years old with a congenital heart defect.

The rearrangement uses TRBV13 and TRBJ1-1, with D perhaps TRBD1 (5 bases). Trimming took off 5 bases at V and 1 base at J, with 14 bases between the two ends. This CDR3 is built from 15 residues. Germline V gene data show CDR1 as PRHDT and CDR2 as FYEKMQ (reference sequence). CDR3 region: CASSLWTRKNTEAFF. CDR3 in DNA: TGTGCCAGCAGCCTCTGGACAAGAAAGAACACTGAAGCTTTCTTT.

The genes are TRBV28 and TRBJ1-1; no clear D. The CDR3 spans 11 residues. CDR1 is MDHEN, CDR2 SYDVKM, per germline. Trimming shortened V by 8 bases and J by 1 base, and 5 bases separated the two germline ends. The CDR3 sequence: CASYGNTEAFF. The DNA for the CDR3 is TGTGCCAGCTACGGGAACACTGAAGCTTTCTTT.

V usage is TRBV5-1 and J usage is TRBJ1-3, with D possibly matching TRBD1 (5 bases). This CDR3 region has 16 residues. The germline CDR1 and CDR2 sequences are SGHRS and YFSETQ. V was shortened by 0 bases and J by 2 bases, with 12 bases between the two germline ends. The CDR3 protein is CASSLGGRATGNTIYF. The CDR3 nucleotides read TGCGCCAGCAGCTTGGGAGGCAGGGCCACTGGAAACACCATATATTTT.

The V gene is TRBV18, the J gene TRBJ2-7; TRBD2 agrees at 8 bases. The V gene's germline CDR1 is KGHSH and CDR2 LQKENI. The CDR3 has 16 amino acids. J gave up 2 bases and V 2 bases, and 8 bases lay outside the gene matches. The CDR3 region is CASSPSGGGRPYEQYF. In nucleotides, the CDR3 is TGTGCCAGCTCACCATCCGGGGGGGGCCGCCCCTACGAGCAGTACTTC.

This clone was seen a single time. The rearrangement links TRBV11-2 to TRBJ2-7; TRBD1 aligns across 7 bases. The germline gives CDR1 SGHAT, CDR2 FQNNGV. The length of the CDR3 is 16 residues. J was trimmed by 6 bases and V by 5 bases; bases with no gene match: 16. This CDR3 is CASSGDTGQSLGEQYF. For the CDR3, the DNA is TGTGCCAGCAGCGGCGACACGGGACAGAGCCTTGGCGAGCAGTACTTC.

V and J are TRBV14 and TRBJ1-1; D possibly corresponds to TRBD1 (6 bases). Germline V gene lookup returns CDR1 SGHDN and CDR2 FVKESK. There are 18 residues in the CDR3. V was cut by 6 bases and J by 2 bases, with 25 bases left in between. Here the CDR3 DNA reads TGTGCCAGCAGTCAAAACGCTAAGCAGACAGGCAGAAACACTGAAGCTTTCTTT. This translates into CASSQNAKQTGRNTEAFF. The variable domain in full, with the rest retrieved from reference TRBV14 and TRBJ1-1, is EAGVTQFPSHSVIEKGQTVTLRCDPISGHDNLYWYRRVMGKEIKFLLHFVKESKQDESGMPNNRFLAERTGGTYSTLKVQPAELEDSGVYFCASSQNAKQTGRNTEAFFGQGTRLTVV.

CDR3 DNA: TGTGCCAGCAGCTCCTCTAACAATGAGCAGTTCTTC. Translated: CASSSSNNEQFF. The rearrangement joins TRBV13 to TRBJ2-1; D not resolved. Germline V gene sequence: CDR1 PRHDT, CDR2 FYEKMQ (reference sequence). CDR3 length: 12 residues. V dropped 4 bases and J dropped 5 bases, with 6 bases sitting between them.